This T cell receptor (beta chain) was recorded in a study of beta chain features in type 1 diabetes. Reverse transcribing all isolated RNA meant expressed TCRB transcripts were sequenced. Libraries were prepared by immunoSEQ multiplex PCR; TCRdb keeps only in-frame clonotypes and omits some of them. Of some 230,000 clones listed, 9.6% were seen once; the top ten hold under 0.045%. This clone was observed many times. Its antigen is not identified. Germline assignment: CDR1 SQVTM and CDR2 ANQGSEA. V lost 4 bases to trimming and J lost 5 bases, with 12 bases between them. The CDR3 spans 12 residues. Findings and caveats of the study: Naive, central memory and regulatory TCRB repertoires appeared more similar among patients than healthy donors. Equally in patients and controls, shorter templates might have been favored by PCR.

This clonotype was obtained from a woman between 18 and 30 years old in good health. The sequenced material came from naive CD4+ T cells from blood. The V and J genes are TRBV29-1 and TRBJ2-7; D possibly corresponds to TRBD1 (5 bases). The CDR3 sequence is CSVGIQGNEQYF. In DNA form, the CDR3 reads TGCAGCGTTGGAATCCAGGGTAACGAGCAGTACTTC.